The 29 T cell receptor beta chains in this list originate from one sample, sequenced in a study of cytomegalovirus exposure and HLA in healthy donors. PCR used 60 Vbeta primers and 13 Jbeta primers. Method: immunoSEQ multiplex PCR; TCRdb's copy keeps in-frame clones and lacks some. Of some 200,000 clones in the sample, approximately 90% were seen once. The specimen was PBMCs. These receptor sequences come from a woman aged 18 to 35 in good health and CMV-seronegative.

The chain combines TRBV11-2 with TRBJ2-1; 8 nucleotides line up with TRBD2. V lost 5 bases and J lost 7; bases outside the gene matches: 7. There are 14 residues in the CDR3. CDR1 is SGHAT and CDR2 is FQNNGV in the germline V gene. In DNA, the CDR3 is TGTGCCAGCAGCCCAACTAGCGGAGGGAATGAGCAGTTCTTC. Protein product: CASSPTSGGNEQFF.

The gene calls are TRBV6-5 and TRBJ2-5; 8 bases map to TRBD1. CDR1 is MNHEY, CDR2 SVGAGI, per germline. V was clipped by 1 base and J by 5 bases; unmatched bases: 9. The CDR3 runs to 16 residues. The CDR3 bases are TGTGCCAGCAGTTACTGGACAGGGACAGGTGGGGAGACCCAGTACTTC. This gives the protein CASSYWTGTGGETQYF.

The chain has TRBV4-3 and TRBJ2-1; maybe TRBD2 (6 bases). Trimming took 5 bases from V and 5 from J, leaving 13 bases between them. Germline CDR1 is LGHNA and CDR2 is YSLEER. This CDR3 region has 14 residues. The CDR3 DNA is TGCGCCAGCAGCATTAGACTAGACGACAATGAGCAGTTCTTC. This encodes CASSIRLDDNEQFF.

The sample holds one count of this clone. The V and J genes are TRBV15 and TRBJ2-3; maybe TRBD1 (5 bases). The germline V and J ends were trimmed by 3 bases and 4 bases, with 5 bases remaining between them. Germline assignment: CDR1 LNHNV and CDR2 YYDKDF (reference sequence). This CDR3 has 12 amino acids. CDR3 in amino acids: CATSSRADTQYF. The DNA of the CDR3 is TGTGCCACCAGCAGCAGGGCAGATACGCAGTATTTT.

The J gene is TRBJ2-5, the V gene TRBV29-1; D is unresolved. This CDR3 contains 11 residues. Trimming removed 7 bases at V and 5 bases at J, with 11 bases between. CDR1 is SQVTM, CDR2 ANQGSEA, per germline. CDR3 DNA sequence: TGCAGCGGACAATCTGGGGAGACCCAGTACTTC. As protein: CSGQSGETQYF.

This clone was counted between two and nine times. The rearrangement joins TRBV29-1 to TRBJ1-1; tentative D call: TRBD1 (6 bases). CDR1 and CDR2 (germline): SQVTM, ANQGSEA. The CDR3 totals 16 residues. The V and J ends lost 3 bases and 2 bases respectively, with 19 bases between them. CDR3 nucleotide sequence: TGCAGCGTTGAGGACAGCTCCCCGACTACCAACACTGAAGCTTTCTTT. This encodes CSVEDSSPTTNTEAFF.

The chain employs TRBV29-1 and TRBJ2-1, with 8 bases fitting TRBD1. V lost 0 bases to trimming and J lost 2 bases; unmatched junction nucleotides: 6. The CDR3 contains 16 residues. CDR1 and CDR2 from the germline V gene are SQVTM and ANQGSEA. Here the CDR3 reads CSVEDPRTGTYNEQFF. In DNA form, the CDR3 reads TGCAGCGTTGAAGATCCGAGGACAGGGACCTACAATGAGCAGTTCTTC.

This clone was seen only a few times. The V gene is TRBV5-1, the J gene TRBJ2-2; 11 bases line up with TRBD2. The CDR3 has 16 amino acids. After removal of 5 bases from V and 4 bases from J, the junction contained 7 bases not matched to a gene. CDR1 is SGHRS and CDR2 is YFSETQ in the germline V gene. CDR3 bases: TGCGCCAGCAGGCAGACTAGCGGGACCAGCACCGGGGAGCTGTTTTTT. Translating it yields CASRQTSGTSTGELFF.

This chain uses TRBV5-1 with TRBJ2-1, with unresolved D. CDR1 and CDR2 from the germline V gene are SGHRS and YFSETQ. CDR3 length: 14 amino acids. V dropped 0 bases and J dropped 5 bases, with 9 bases sitting between them. The CDR3 DNA reads as TGCGCCAGCAGCTTGGGAACGCAGGACAATGAGCAGTTCTTC. Its protein product is CASSLGTQDNEQFF.

This sequence joins TRBV4-2 and TRBJ1-3; D gene uncertain. Germline-derived CDR1 and CDR2 are LGHNA and YNFKEQ. V was trimmed by 4 bases and J by 4 bases, leaving 11 bases between them. The CDR3 extends over 14 amino acids. The CDR3 DNA follows: TGTGCCAGCAGCCGAGACTCTACGGGAAACACCATATATTTT. Translation: CASSRDSTGNTIYF.

With regard to this clone: This sample includes further DNA sequences coding for the same CDR3. J is TRBJ2-7 and V is TRBV6-5; 9 nucleotides agree with TRBD1. CDR3 length: 14 residues. V was pared by 5 bases and J by 1 base, with 3 bases of the junction left unmatched. The germline V gene has CDR1 MNHEY and CDR2 SVGAGI. CDR3: CASSPDRGSYEQYF. The CDR3 DNA reads as TGTGCCAGCAGTCCGGACAGGGGATCCTACGAGCAGTACTTC.

As for this clone: At one of its ends the junction is not consistent with the germline gene, which may arise from a read error. The gene calls are TRBV19 and TRBJ1-2; TRBD1 agrees at 8 bases. Germline CDR1 and CDR2: LNHDA and SQIVND (reference sequence). The CDR3 contains 13 residues. CDR3 sequence: CASSVDRDYVYTF. CDR3 nucleotides: TGTGCCAGTAGTGTGGACAGGGATTATGTCTACACCTTC. Based on the CDR3 plus reference TRBV19 and TRBJ1-2, the full variable domain is DGGITQSPKYLFRKEGQNVTLSCEQNLNHDAMYWYRQDPGQGLRLIYYSQIVNDFQKGDIAEGYSVSREKKESFPLTVTSAQKNPTAFYLCASSVDRDYVYTFGSGTRLTVV.

This chain links TRBV10-3 with TRBJ1-1; the D gene is possibly TRBD1 (5 bases). CDR1 and CDR2 (germline): ENHRY, SYGVKD. The CDR3 has 13 residues. The V end was cut by 4 bases, the J end by 6 bases, with 12 bases between. CDR3 coding DNA: TGTGCCATCAGTGTAGCGGGGGATTCTGAAGCTTTCTTT. Protein product: CAISVAGDSEAFF.

This clone occurred once. The chain employs TRBV9 and TRBJ1-2; D gene ambiguous. Germline V gene lookup returns CDR1 SGDLS and CDR2 YYNGEE. V lost 3 bases, J lost 6 bases, and 24 bases lay in between. The CDR3 loop spans 17 amino acids. Here the CDR3 DNA reads TGTGCCAGCAGCGCCATTATACGGTCCGGGTCCGGGGATGGCTACACCTTC. This sequence encodes CASSAIIRSGSGDGYTF.

This clone was found a few times. This chain joins TRBV5-1 and TRBJ2-7, with 14 bases lining up with TRBD2. V gave up 4 bases and J gave up 7 bases; unmatched junction bases: 7. Germline V gene lookup returns CDR1 SGHRS and CDR2 YFSETQ. The CDR3 spans 15 residues. CDR3 sequence: CASSPGLAGGLEQYF. CDR3 DNA: TGCGCCAGCAGCCCCGGACTAGCGGGGGGTTTGGAGCAGTACTTC.

This clone was detected once. The chain employs TRBV5-1 and TRBJ2-7, with 10 bases matching TRBD1. The CDR3 runs 14 residues. CDR1 and CDR2 from the germline V gene are SGHRS and YFSETQ. V gave up 3 bases and J gave up 4 bases; unmatched junction bases: 4. The CDR3, as DNA: TGCGCCAGCAGCTCGGGACAGGGGATTTACGAGCAGTACTTC. Encoded protein: CASSSGQGIYEQYF.

The J gene is TRBJ2-5, the V gene TRBV4-2; the match to TRBD2 covers 10 bases. Trimming removed 0 bases from V and 5 bases from J; junction bases left unmatched: 12. Germline V gene sequence: CDR1 LGHNA, CDR2 YNFKEQ. The CDR3 contains 18 residues. This CDR3 reads CASSQDLHRPGLAETQYF. CDR3 DNA: TGTGCCAGCAGCCAAGATCTACATCGACCGGGACTAGCGGAGACCCAGTACTTC.

This sequence joins TRBV4-2 and TRBJ2-7; D not certain. The germline V gene has CDR1 LGHNA and CDR2 YNFKEQ. The CDR3 loop spans 14 amino acids. Trimming cost V 0 bases and J 5 bases, with 11 bases left between them. CDR3 in amino acids: CASSQDRVRDEQYF. The CDR3, as DNA: TGTGCCAGCAGCCAAGATCGGGTCCGCGACGAGCAGTACTTC.

This clone was recorded only once. CDR3 amino acids: CASRPGQGWNEQFF. The CDR3 DNA follows: TGTGCCAGCAGGCCGGGACAGGGATGGAATGAGCAGTTCTTC. J is TRBJ2-1 and V is TRBV6-1; 9 nucleotides agree with TRBD1. The V gene end was trimmed by 6 bases and the J gene end by 7 bases; junction bases not matched to a gene: 7. The germline V gene has CDR1 MNHNS and CDR2 SASEGT. The CDR3 consists of 14 residues.

This clone occurred once. This rearrangement joins TRBV11-2 to TRBJ1-1; D gene ambiguous. Trimming stripped 1 base from V and 2 bases from J, with 23 bases between. CDR1 and CDR2 from the germline V gene are SGHAT and FQNNGV. The CDR3 is made up of 19 amino acids. CDR3 amino acids: CASSLAQWREKQTNTEAFF. CDR3 in DNA: TGTGCCAGCAGCTTAGCGCAGTGGAGGGAGAAACAGACTAACACTGAAGCTTTCTTT.

This chain connects TRBV19 to TRBJ1-1, with D perhaps TRBD1 (6 bases). Germline V lookup: CDR1 LNHDA, CDR2 SQIVND (reference sequence). This CDR3 region has 15 residues. V lost 7 bases and J lost 2, with 17 bases in between. CDR3 sequence (DNA): TGTGCCAGTATGAGGCAGGGGAATGGTAACACTGAAGCTTTCTTT. Its translation is CASMRQGNGNTEAFF.

V and J are TRBV27 and TRBJ1-6, with unresolved D. Germline loops: CDR1 MNHEY, CDR2 SMNVEV (reference sequence). The CDR3 totals 15 residues. The V end lost 5 bases, the J end lost 7 bases, and 15 bases lay between the germline ends. The CDR3 sequence: CASSTFSGRNSPLHF. CDR3 bases: TGTGCCAGCAGTACCTTTTCGGGTAGAAATTCACCCCTCCACTTT.

A single count supports this clone. The chain links TRBV5-1 to TRBJ1-1; D gene ambiguous. CDR1 SGHRS and CDR2 YFSETQ come from the germline V gene. Trimming took off 2 bases at V and 5 bases at J, with 19 bases between the two ends. The CDR3 loop spans 16 amino acids. DNA for the CDR3: TGCGCCAGCAGCTTATCCCTGTCGGGAGGAGGGACTGAAGCTTTCTTT. It yields the protein CASSLSLSGGGTEAFF.

For the CDR3, the DNA is TGTGCCATCAGCGTCGGGACAGGGGCCTATGGCTACACCTTC. It encodes CAISVGTGAYGYTF. This chain joins TRBV10-3 and TRBJ1-2; 10 nucleotides line up with TRBD1. There are 14 residues in the CDR3. J gave up 4 bases and V 6 bases, and 5 bases lay outside the gene matches. Germline assignment: CDR1 ENHRY and CDR2 SYGVKD.

The V gene is TRBV4-3, the J gene TRBJ2-1; 7 bases line up with TRBD2. Germline lookup yields CDR1 LGHNA and CDR2 YSLEER. Unmatched junction bases numbered 9, after V lost 0 bases and J lost 7 bases. The CDR3 is 16 residues long. CDR3 coding DNA: TGCGCCAGCAGCCAAGAAAGGACTAGATATCGTAATGAGCAGTTCTTC. Its translation: CASSQERTRYRNEQFF.

The chain uses TRBV13 and TRBJ1-3, with D unclear. In germline, CDR1 is PRHDT, CDR2 FYEKMQ (reference sequence). CDR3 size: 15 residues. The V end was cut by 7 bases, the J end by 0 bases, with 13 bases between. Here the CDR3 reads CASTPRGSSGNTIYF. As DNA, the CDR3 is TGTGCCAGCACCCCGCGTGGGAGCTCTGGAAACACCATATATTTT.

The chain employs TRBV5-5 and TRBJ1-1; 8 bases align to TRBD1. There are 16 residues in the CDR3. Germline loops: CDR1 SGHKS, CDR2 YYEKEE (reference sequence). The J segment lost 6 bases and the V segment lost 4 bases, leaving 14 bases of the junction unmatched. For the CDR3, the DNA is TGTGCCAGCAGCGCTGGACCATTCAGGGGGCGGTCTGAAGCTTTCTTT. It codes for CASSAGPFRGRSEAFF. Full variable domain (rest looked up from reference TRBV5-5 and TRBJ1-1): DAGVTQSPTHLIKTRGQQVTLRCSPISGHKSVSWYQQVLGQGPQFIFQYYEKEERGRGNFPDRFSARQFPNYSSELNVNALLLGDSALYLCASSAGPFRGRSEAFFGQGTRLTVV.

V and J are TRBV5-4 and TRBJ2-3, with 8 bases that match TRBD2. Germline V gives CDR1 SGHNT, CDR2 YYREEE (reference sequence). The junction had 17 bases not matched to a gene; V was cut back by 3 bases and J by 2 bases. This CDR3 region has 19 residues. The CDR3 is CASSSVAGGGKGATDTQYF. CDR3 nucleotides: TGTGCCAGCAGCTCGGTGGCGGGCGGGGGGAAGGGAGCCACAGATACGCAGTATTTT.

The chain employs TRBV19 and TRBJ1-2; D is unresolved. The V gene lost 3 bases and the J gene lost 4 bases, with 6 bases spanning the gap. This CDR3 has 12 amino acids. Looked up from germline, CDR1 is LNHDA and CDR2 is SQIVND (reference sequence). The CDR3 DNA sequence: TGTGCCAGTAGTATCTTCGGCTATGGCTACACCTTC. As protein: CASSIFGYGYTF.